The source of this T cell receptor (beta chain) is a study of T cells after yellow fever vaccination. TCRdb independently ran MiXCR on the 5' RACE reads; one entry per CDR3 protein. The sample yields around 300,000 distinct CDR3 sequences, approximately 4% seen once. This clonotype was found many times. CDR3 length: 17 amino acids. Germline V gives CDR1 SGHRS, CDR2 YFSETQ. The V segment lost 0 bases and the J segment 1 base; nucleotides outside the gene matches: 9. The chain joins TRBV5-1 to TRBJ1-1; 7 bases line up with TRBD1. The sequence derives from a man aged 18 to 29 who received the YFV17D yellow fever vaccine. Sequenced material: PBMCs, taken 15 days after the yellow fever booster vaccination. As DNA, the CDR3 is TGCGCCAGCAGCTTGGGGCCTCGACAGGGAGGGAACACTGAAGCTTTCTTT. This codes for CASSLGPRQGGNTEAFF.